The rows below give T cell receptor beta chains drawn from one sample of a study of cytomegalovirus exposure and HLA in healthy donors. Generated by immunoSEQ multiplex PCR, the TCRdb table keeps only in-frame clones and is missing some. This table has roughly 150,000 clones, approximately 86% appearing once. Sequenced: PBMCs. All receptors derive from a man aged 18 to 35 in good health and CMV-seropositive. CDR3s include the opening cysteine and the closing phenylalanine or tryptophan. The order of the fields is V gene, clone size, J gene, CDR3 protein. The size field is filled for only some rows; it gives once, few, many or a size class.

TRBV30	-	TRBJ1-2	CAWSRAGLYGYTF
TRBV19	-	TRBJ1-3	CASSMGNRAGNTIYF
TRBV5-4	-	TRBJ1-3	CASSLWLGTGRPGNTIYF
TRBV11-2	-	TRBJ2-5	CASSSPLAGGILGETQYF
TRBV28	-	TRBJ1-5	CASSLEQGYQPQHF
TRBV5-4	-	TRBJ2-4	CASSLQGLAKNIQYF
TRBV25-1	-	TRBJ2-5	CASPSDRGQSETQYF
TRBV5-1	-	TRBJ1-2	CASSGDRGRSGYTF
TRBV29-1	-	TRBJ2-3	CSVGRDGNWYF
TRBV5-8	-	TRBJ1-5	CASSLWGGNQPQHF
TRBV7-2	-	TRBJ2-7	CASSFGLAGGRYEQYF
TRBV10-3	once	TRBJ2-3	CAISREGNTDTQYF
TRBV6-5	-	TRBJ2-1	CASSPLASNEQFF
TRBV27	-	TRBJ2-1	CASSSPAWRGGYEQFF
TRBV7-9	-	TRBJ1-4	CASSLDVHQNEKLFF
TRBV7-3	-	TRBJ1-2	CASSRDRNYGYTF
TRBV5-1	-	TRBJ1-1	CASSSRTGGTEAFF
TRBV5-6	few	TRBJ2-7	CASSNVGATEQYF
TRBV7-9	-	TRBJ2-7	CASSLLQFTTKQYF
TRBV18	-	TRBJ2-3	CASSPRDTQYF
TRBV9	-	TRBJ2-7	CASSVGEGADSYEQYF
TRBV5-1	-	TRBJ2-5	CASSLEGGLSQETQYF
TRBV5-6	-	TRBJ1-2	CASSGQGSNYGYTF
TRBV11-2	-	TRBJ2-1	CASTLTGGRYNEQFF
TRBV4-2	-	TRBJ2-3	CASSQGSGGGTDTQYF
TRBV18	-	TRBJ1-1	CASSILPTGGTTEAFF
TRBV11-3	-	TRBJ1-1	CASSLSSGKTEAFF
TRBV7-6	-	TRBJ2-1	CASSPDSPRAFF
TRBV7-8	once	TRBJ2-7	CASSSSDRRGYF
TRBV6-5	-	TRBJ1-6	CASSYGAQTNSPLHF
TRBV5-4	-	TRBJ2-5	CASRDQDNRASETQYF
TRBV6-5	-	TRBJ2-7	CASSKDRDEQYF
TRBV5-1	-	TRBJ1-1	CASTFSSLNTEAFF
TRBV19	-	TRBJ1-5	CASRTGQGDSWPQHF
TRBV5-1	-	TRBJ2-6	CASSPGQGARGANVLTF
TRBV7-6	-	TRBJ2-4	CASSLGPVAEGGAKNIQYF
TRBV7-3	-	TRBJ2-1	CASSSTSGSYNEQFF
TRBV7-3	-	TRBJ2-2	CASSAGTSAYTGELFF
TRBV11-3	-	TRBJ1-2	CASRQPGQGNYGYTF
TRBV28	-	TRBJ2-7	CAVSGTGTYEQYF
TRBV18	-	TRBJ1-2	CASSPPDSLRGYTF
TRBV12-5	-	TRBJ2-5	CASGLGLLVQETQYF